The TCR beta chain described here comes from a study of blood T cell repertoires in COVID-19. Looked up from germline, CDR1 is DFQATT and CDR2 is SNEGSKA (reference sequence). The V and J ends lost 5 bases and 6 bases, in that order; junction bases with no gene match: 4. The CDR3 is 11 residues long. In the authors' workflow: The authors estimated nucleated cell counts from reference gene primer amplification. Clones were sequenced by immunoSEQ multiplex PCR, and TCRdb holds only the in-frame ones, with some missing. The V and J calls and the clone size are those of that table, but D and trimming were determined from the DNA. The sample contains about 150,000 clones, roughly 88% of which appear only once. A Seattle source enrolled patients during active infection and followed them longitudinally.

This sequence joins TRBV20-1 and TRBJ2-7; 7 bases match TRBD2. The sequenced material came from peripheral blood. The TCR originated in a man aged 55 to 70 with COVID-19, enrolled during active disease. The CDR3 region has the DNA TGCAGTGCTGGGGGAGGGACCGAGCAGTACTTC. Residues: CSAGGGTEQYF.